One sample yielded the 13 T cell receptor beta chains listed below, sequenced in a study of T cells in women clearing cervical HPV infection (dated by TCRdb to 2016 to 2018). The method was the immunoSEQ multiplex PCR assay. TCRdb stores this immuneACCESS table with in-frame sequences only. Part of the clones is absent; in the studies checked, under half of the shortfall reflects unresolved V genes, and no reason is known for the rest. This sample's table has entries for 30,000 or so clones. The ten most abundant clones make up nearly 7% of the sample. The sample comprised blood buffy coat. The receptors were gathered from a woman aged 18 to 69 with a cervical HPV16 infection that either progressed to CIN3+ or cleared (not recorded which).

With regard to this clone: The read halts 3 residues ahead of the CDR3 end, with the missing end drawn from the germline J gene. The rearrangement joins TRBV7-9 to TRBJ2-3; tentative D call: TRBD1 (6 bases). The germline V gene has CDR1 SEHNR and CDR2 FQNEAQ (reference sequence). This CDR3 comprises 15 residues. CDR3: CASSENRAAQETQYF. The CDR3 DNA, read in part, is TGTGCCAGCAGCGAAAACAGGGCAGCCCAAGAGACG. Drawing the rest from reference TRBV7-9 and TRBJ2-3, the complete variable domain is DTGVSQNPRHKITKRGQNVTFRCDPISEHNRLYWYRQTLGQGPEFLTYFQNEAQLEKSRLLSDRFSAERPKGSFSTLEIQRTEQGDSAMYLCASSENRAAQETQYFGPGTRLTVL.

With respect to this clone: With the read ending 3 residues before the CDR3 end, the germline J gene is used to fill in that end. The chain joins TRBV7-8 to TRBJ2-3, with D possibly matching TRBD1 (7 bases). Germline loops: CDR1 SGHVS, CDR2 FQNEAQ. This CDR3 is built from 16 residues. The V end was cut by 5 bases, the J end by 1 base, with 16 bases between. The chain's CDR3 is CASSIYRGGGTDTQYF. The sequenced part of the CDR3 DNA is TGTGCCAGCAGCATATACAGGGGCGGGGGCACAGATACG.

Comment on this clone: Read sequence stops 3 residues before the CDR3 end, and the germline J gene provides the missing end. The chain recombines TRBV29-1 with TRBJ2-3; a possible D gene is TRBD1 (5 bases). The V end lost 3 bases, the J end lost 1 base, and 11 bases lay between the germline ends. The CDR3 contains 14 residues. In germline, CDR1 is SQVTM, CDR2 ANQGSEA. CDR3 sequence reads: CSVDWVQGTDTQYF. Incomplete CDR3 DNA: TGCAGCGTTGATTGGGTACAGGGCACAGATACG.

On this clone itself: The read ends 3 residues early relative to the CDR3; the germline J gene fills the gap. V and J are TRBV7-9 and TRBJ2-5; 9 nucleotides line up with TRBD2. Germline lookup yields CDR1 SEHNR and CDR2 FQNEAQ (reference sequence). The CDR3 is made up of 14 amino acids. J lost 4 bases, V lost 5 bases, and 5 bases had no gene match. The CDR3 sequence is CASSEASGIETQYF. The DNA read from the CDR3 is TGTGCCAGCAGCGAAGCTAGCGGGATAGAGACC.

On this clone: The CDR3 goes on 3 residues after the read ends, and that part is filled in from the germline J gene. V gene TRBV19 combines with J gene TRBJ1-5; possibly TRBD1 for D (5 bases). Trimming stripped 8 bases from V and 5 bases from J, with 19 bases between. Germline CDR1 LNHDA, CDR2 SQIVND (reference sequence). The CDR3 extends over 15 amino acids. CDR3 loop: CASCRGVSGDQPQHF. The part of the CDR3 DNA that was read is TGTGCCAGTTGTCGAGGGGTGAGTGGGGATCAGCCC.

In regard to this clone: The read terminates 3 residues before the CDR3 end, so the remaining end is supplied by the germline J gene. V is TRBV5-1 and J is TRBJ1-1; D may be TRBD1 (5 bases). V shed 2 bases and J shed 6 bases, with 17 bases lying between them. The length of the CDR3 is 15 residues. Germline CDR1 and CDR2: SGHRS and YFSETQ. This chain's CDR3 is CASSFLQAGRAEAFF. The sequenced CDR3 bases are TGCGCCAGCAGCTTTTTACAGGCCGGAAGGGCTGAA.

Comment on this clone: The read terminates 3 residues before the CDR3 end, so the remaining end is supplied by the germline J gene. This chain connects TRBV19 to TRBJ2-1, with D tentatively TRBD2 (6 bases). The germline CDR1 and CDR2 sequences are LNHDA and SQIVND (reference sequence). The CDR3 sequence is 15 residues long. V was cut by 5 bases and J by 4 bases, with 15 bases left in between. The CDR3 sequence is CASSGGTYLYNEQFF. The CDR3 DNA, read in part, is TGTGCCAGTAGTGGGGGGACTTACCTTTACAATGAG.

With respect to this clone: A junction boundary mismatches the germline segment, possibly from a read error. The read comes to an end 3 residues before the CDR3 does, leaving the germline J gene to fill in the end. Other DNA variants within this sample encode the same CDR3. This chain uses TRBV30 with TRBJ1-3; D unresolved. Germline V lookup: CDR1 GTSNPN, CDR2 SVGIG (reference sequence). The CDR3 covers 13 residues. CDR3 bases read: TGTGCCTGGAGTGAGGGCTCTGGAAACACA. This codes for CAWSEGSGNT. The CDR3 as a whole reads CAWSEGSGNTIYF.

About this clone itself: A read error may account for a junction end that differs from germline. The read gets to within 3 residues of the CDR3 end, and the germline J gene fills in the rest. This same CDR3 is encoded by further DNA sequences in the sample. The chain has TRBV6-1 and TRBJ1-3; no firm D call. The CDR3 is 16 amino acids. Germline V gives CDR1 MNHNS, CDR2 SASEGT. The DNA read from the CDR3 is TGTGCCAGCAGTGAAGTGGGCGGGAGCTCTGGAAACACG. This gives the protein CASSEVGGSSGNT. The entire CDR3 is CASSEVGGSSGNTIYF.

CDR3 sequence reads: CASSENRGASGRAGNEQFF. CDR3 bases read: TGTGCCAGCAGTGAAAATCGGGGGGCTAGCGGGAGAGCGGGGAATGAG. The chain uses TRBV2 and TRBJ2-1, with TRBD2 matching over 10 bases. The observed sequence ends 3 residues before the CDR3 terminus, with the missing tail filled in from the germline J gene. CDR3 length: 19 amino acids. J was trimmed by 7 bases and V by 2 bases; bases with no gene match: 17. The germline gives CDR1 SNHLY, CDR2 FYNNEI.

A note on this clone: The read stops 3 residues short of the end of the CDR3; the missing end is completed from the germline J gene. The V gene is TRBV5-1, the J gene TRBJ2-5; TRBD1 or TRBD2 may be the D gene (7 bases each). V lost 4 bases to trimming and J lost 5 bases, with 15 bases between them. CDR3 length: 14 residues. Germline assignment: CDR1 SGHRS and CDR2 YFSETQ. The CDR3 loop is CASSQQGRAETQYF. The sequenced CDR3 bases are TGCGCCAGCAGCCAACAGGGGAGGGCCGAGACC.

Of note for this clone: Read sequence stops 3 residues before the CDR3 end, and the germline J gene provides the missing end. This chain joins TRBV5-1 and TRBJ1-3; D gene uncertain. The CDR3 length is 11 residues. V lost 4 bases, J lost 5 bases, and 4 bases lay in between. Germline V gene lookup returns CDR1 SGHRS and CDR2 YFSETQ. CDR3: CASSLRNTIYF. The CDR3 DNA, read in part, is TGCGCCAGCAGCCTACGAAACACC.

As for this clone: The CDR3 is cut off 3 residues early in the read; its end comes from the germline J gene. The V call is TRBV2, the J call TRBJ1-6; 8 positions agree with TRBD1. Germline-derived CDR1 and CDR2 are SNHLY and FYNNEI. The CDR3 totals 15 residues. Trimming cost V 7 bases and J 5 bases; bases outside gene matches: 7. The DNA read from the CDR3 is TGTGCCAGCACTGACGGACAGGGAGATAATTCACCC. It codes for CASTDGQGDNSP. The full CDR3 protein reads CASTDGQGDNSPLHF.